In this sample, the clone carrying this TCR beta chain turned up a few times. Its target is unknown. This sample stems from a study of T cell responses to AZD1222 COVID-19 vaccine. The study's findings and limits: Spike was spanned by vaccine-associated CD4 TCRs, which were dominant at 160-218 and 743-854. Reportedly, nearly half the spike-specific TCRs target unmutated variant regions.

TCRdb's table, derived via immunoSEQ multiplex PCR, lists solely in-frame clones and lacks some. The table shows 95,000 to 150,000 clones, with roughly 93% occurring only once. The CDR3 totals 17 residues. V shed 4 bases and J 2 bases; nucleotides not matched to a gene: 8. Per the germline V gene, CDR1 is LNHDA and CDR2 is SQIVND (reference sequence). The rearrangement links TRBV19 to TRBJ1-2, with 12 bases fitting TRBD1. The sample consisted of peripheral blood, taken on day 0 of AZD1222 vaccination. This TCR derives from an adult in good health. The CDR3: CASSSSGGQGANYGYTF. CDR3 in DNA: TGTGCCAGTAGTAGCTCTGGGGGACAGGGGGCGAACTATGGCTACACCTTC.